This entry is about one T cell receptor beta chain. Its specificity is unknown. The study ran its PCR with 60 Vbeta and 13 Jbeta primers. Assay: immunoSEQ multiplex PCR; the TCRdb copy retains only in-frame clones and omits some. The sample table sets out 74,000 or so clones. This entry belongs to a study of cytomegalovirus exposure and HLA in healthy donors. V shed 7 bases, J shed 3 bases, and the junction held 7 bases outside the gene matches. The germline gives CDR1 ENHRY, CDR2 SYGVKD. This CDR3 has 16 residues. Regarding the study as a whole: Roughly even sequencing depth across donors was the assumption behind the presence/absence analyses. Association of a missense DCLRE1C variant with TCR beta V- and J-gene trimming was reported in a later analysis. For most TCR beta V segments, an earlier analysis put the productive rate at about 87% or about 30% of the time. An analysis was carried out at a later point. It showed that HLA-associated TCR beta chains were more clonally expanded than equally common non-associated chains.

The J gene is TRBJ2-7, the V gene TRBV10-3; TRBD2 agrees at 15 bases. Sequenced material: PBMCs. The TCR originated in a woman aged 55-70 years in good health and CMV-seronegative. CDR3 amino acids: CAIMSGTSGRLYEQYF. The CDR3 DNA reads as TGTGCCATCATGAGCGGGACTAGCGGGAGGCTCTACGAGCAGTACTTC.